This TCR beta chain was found in a study of blood T cell repertoires in COVID-19. Looking at the study overall: Samples representing acute and convalescent COVID-19 were sourced from the United States, Italy and Spain. Sources were T cells, B-cell-depleted T cells, or PBMCs; the material itself was cDNA or gDNA.

The CDR3 length is 15 residues. Per the germline V gene, CDR1 is MDHEN and CDR2 is SYDVKM. The V gene lost 2 bases and the J gene lost 0 bases, with 11 bases spanning the gap. In the original processing: Amplification of reference gene primers was used by the study to estimate nucleated cell counts. Clones were read by immunoSEQ multiplex PCR, and TCRdb kept only the in-frame ones, dropping some. The V and J calls and clone size come from that table; D and trimming were worked out from the DNA. The sample comprises about 91,000 clones, roughly three quarters of which are singletons, and about 10% rests with the top ten.

This clonotype was sampled from an elderly woman with acute or convalescent COVID-19. Sequencing was done on a sample of peripheral blood. The chain has TRBV28 and TRBJ2-7, with TRBD2 as a possible D gene (6 bases). CDR3 bases: TGTGCCAGCAGTTTAGGGGGGATACCCTCCTACGAGCAGTACTTC. Translation: CASSLGGIPSYEQYF.